This T cell receptor beta chain was identified during a study of shared clonotypes between healthy human individuals. General study points: Read depth was anticipated to influence clonotype sharing among donors.

About this clone: Its cognate antigen is unknown.

The CDR3 totals 15 residues. Germline lookup yields CDR1 SNHLY and CDR2 FYNNEI. V was pared by 8 bases and J by 2 bases, with 6 bases of the junction left unmatched. Original handling: ImmunoSEQ junction-only sequences lacked quality scores, so their filtering differed. Only in-frame clones appear in the TCRdb table, and some are missing; sequencing was by immunoSEQ multiplex PCR. From that table come the V and J calls and clone size; the DNA was used to work out D and trimming. This table holds 110,000 or so clones, roughly two thirds found once. The clonotype comes from a woman under 40 in good health. Sequenced material: memory CD8+ T cells sorted from blood. Subset: CD45RO+ cells pooled with CCR7-negative TemRA cells. The chain employs TRBV2 and TRBJ2-3; 11 bases agree with TRBD2. CDR3 in DNA: TGTGCCAGCTCTGGACTAGCGGGTCACACAGATACGCAGTATTTT. Translation: CASSGLAGHTDTQYF.